Following are 12 T cell receptor beta chains from one sample sequenced in a study of shared clonotypes between healthy human individuals. Here immunoSEQ multiplex PCR was the method, and the copy in TCRdb shows in-frame clones only, minus some. The sample lists 490,000 or so clones, about 80% occurring once. The sample consisted of PBMCs. These TCRs come from a woman aged 40 to 49 in good health. Some clones in this sample may be carry-over from other donors' samples.

This chain links TRBV29-1 with TRBJ2-1, with D perhaps given as TRBD1 or TRBD2 (6 bases each). Germline values: CDR1 SQVTM, CDR2 ANQGSEA. The CDR3 is made up of 15 amino acids. V was clipped by 7 bases and J by 0 bases, with 16 bases between them. The CDR3 loop is CSGGALAISYNEQFF. The DNA for the CDR3 is TGCAGCGGGGGGGCCTTAGCAATCTCCTACAATGAGCAGTTCTTC.

The V and J genes are TRBV5-6 and TRBJ2-7, with D possibly being TRBD2 (5 bases). CDR1 SGHDT and CDR2 YYEEEE come from the germline V gene. With 4 bases removed from V and 3 bases from J, the gap between germline ends came to 11 bases. The length of the CDR3 is 13 residues. The CDR3 spells CASSRAGVYEQYF. The CDR3 nucleotides are TGTGCCAGCAGCCGGGCCGGGGTCTACGAGCAGTACTTC.

This clone was seen a handful of times. This sequence joins TRBV6-4 and TRBJ2-1; possible D gene TRBD2, 6 bases. Germline lookup yields CDR1 MRHNA and CDR2 SNTAGT. The CDR3 consists of 14 residues. Trimming left V 2 bases short and J 4 bases short, with 9 bases between. CDR3 amino acids: CASSDEAGYNEQFF. The CDR3 region has the DNA TGTGCCAGCAGTGACGAGGCGGGATACAATGAGCAGTTCTTC.

This rearrangement joins TRBV6-1 to TRBJ2-3; D remains unclear. Trimming shortened V by 3 bases and J by 2 bases, and 12 bases separated the two germline ends. The CDR3 is made up of 15 amino acids. The germline V gene has CDR1 MNHNS and CDR2 SASEGT. CDR3 DNA sequence: TGTGCCAGCAGTGAGGACGGCCGCTACACAGATACGCAGTATTTT. It is translated as CASSEDGRYTDTQYF.

This clone came up many times. J is TRBJ2-3 and V is TRBV6-5; 11 bases line up with TRBD2. V lost 4 bases to trimming and J lost 7 bases; unmatched junction nucleotides: 7. From germline, CDR1 is MNHEY and CDR2 SVGAGI. This CDR3 spans 15 amino acids. The chain's CDR3 is CASSFSGRGRYTQYF. CDR3 DNA: TGTGCCAGCAGTTTTAGCGGGAGGGGCAGATATACGCAGTATTTT.

This clone appeared once. The V call is TRBV11-3, the J call TRBJ2-7; D unclear. With 6 bases removed from V and 0 bases from J, the gap between germline ends came to 6 bases. This CDR3 comprises 12 residues. Germline V gene sequence: CDR1 SGHNT, CDR2 YENEEA. The CDR3 reads CASRGISYEQYF. CDR3 sequence (DNA): TGTGCCAGCAGGGGAATCTCCTACGAGCAGTACTTC. Variable domain in full (rest from reference TRBV11-3 and TRBJ2-7): EAGVVQSPRYKIIEKKQPVAFWCNPISGHNTLYWYLQNLGQGPELLIRYENEEAVDDSQLPKDRFSAERLKGVDSTLKIQPAELGDSAVYLCASRGISYEQYFGPGTRLTVT.

CDR3 loop: CASREGGTNEKLFF. CDR3 sequence (DNA): TGTGCCAGCAGGGAGGGGGGAACTAATGAAAAACTGTTTTTT. The chain carries TRBV28 and TRBJ1-4, with D tentatively TRBD1 (6 bases). V shed 6 bases and J shed 1 base, with 9 bases lying between them. This CDR3 is 14 amino acids long. Germline V gives CDR1 MDHEN, CDR2 SYDVKM.

The genes are TRBV15 and TRBJ2-7; D might be TRBD1 or TRBD2, each matching 5 bases. V gave up 5 bases and J gave up 6 bases, with 17 bases separating them. The length of the CDR3 is 14 residues. In germline, CDR1 is LNHNV, CDR2 YYDKDF (reference sequence). The CDR3 DNA follows: TGTGCCACCAGCCGACCAGGGAGCGCCGGCGAGCAGTACTTC. Protein sequence: CATSRPGSAGEQYF. The full variable domain, rest sourced from reference TRBV15 and TRBJ2-7, is DAMVIQNPRYQVTQFGKPVTLSCSQTLNHNVMYWYQQKSSQAPKLLFHYYDKDFNNEADTPDNFQSRRPNTSFCFLDIRSPGLGDTAMYLCATSRPGSAGEQYFGPGTRLTVT.

This rearrangement joins TRBV5-4 to TRBJ2-1, with 8 bases that match TRBD2. CDR1 is SGHNT, CDR2 YYREEE, per germline (reference sequence). The CDR3 has 16 amino acids. Trimming removed 2 bases from V and 5 bases from J; junction bases left unmatched: 9. This CDR3 is CASSLGITSGNNEQFF. CDR3 DNA sequence: TGTGCCAGCAGCTTAGGTATAACTAGCGGAAACAATGAGCAGTTCTTC.

This rearrangement joins TRBV7-3 to TRBJ2-3; the D gene is possibly TRBD2 (6 bases). Trimming took off 5 bases at V and 0 bases at J, with 15 bases between the two ends. There are 16 residues in the CDR3. Germline V lookup: CDR1 SGHTA, CDR2 FQGTGA. CDR3 sequence reads: CASSPQAGSSTDTQYF. The CDR3 DNA reads TGTGCCAGCAGCCCACAGGCGGGATCTAGCACAGATACGCAGTATTTT. Full variable domain (rest looked up from reference TRBV7-3 and TRBJ2-3): GAGVSQTPSNKVTEKGKYVELRCDPISGHTALYWYRQSLGQGPEFLIYFQGTGAADDSGLPNDRFFAVRPEGSVSTLKIQRTERGDSAVYLCASSPQAGSSTDTQYFGPGTRLTVL.

This chain uses TRBV7-3 with TRBJ2-3, with a tentative D call TRBD2 (6 bases). The germline V gene has CDR1 SGHTA and CDR2 FQGTGA. Trimming shortened V by 0 bases and J by 8 bases, and 15 bases separated the two germline ends. The CDR3 covers 15 residues. The CDR3: CASSLTAPLAVTQYF. In nucleotides, the CDR3 is TGTGCCAGCAGCTTAACGGCCCCACTAGCAGTTACGCAGTATTTT.

This chain connects TRBV7-3 to TRBJ2-2; tentatively, D is TRBD1 (6 bases). This CDR3 region has 14 residues. From germline, CDR1 is SGHTA and CDR2 FQGTGA. V was cut by 4 bases and J by 5 bases, with 11 bases left in between. The CDR3 sequence: CASSSKTGTGELFF. The CDR3, as DNA: TGTGCCAGCAGCTCGAAAACAGGGACCGGGGAGCTGTTTTTT.